Each of the 22 T cell receptor beta chains below was sequenced from the same sample in a study of blood T cells in healthy people across ages. Then a second PCR, running roughly 7 to 11 cycles, was carried out with a sample-barcoded 5' primer and a J-beta primer mix. TCRdb re-derived calls from the 5' RACE reads in MiXCR, one entry per CDR3 protein. The data hold about 1.6 million distinct CDR3 sequences, with 30% to 40% observed a single time. The sequencing input was blood. These receptors originate from a woman in her 30s in good health.

This clonotype was observed once. This sequence is one base from a far larger clone and is likely a read error. This chain links TRBV27 with TRBJ2-1, with 10 bases aligning to TRBD1. CDR1 and CDR2 (germline): MNHEY, SMNVEV (reference sequence). This CDR3 spans 14 amino acids. This chain's CDR3 is CANSPGQGYNEQFF. CDR3 DNA sequence: TGTGCCAACAGTCCGGGACAGGGGTACAATGAGCAGTTCTTC.

This clonotype was recorded a few times. The genes are TRBV30 and TRBJ1-2; TRBD1 might be the D (6 bases). This CDR3 has 12 amino acids. Germline CDR1 is GTSNPN and CDR2 is SVGIG (reference sequence). Between the trimmed V and J ends, which lost 5 bases and 3 bases, there was a span of 10 bases. CDR3 nucleotide sequence: TGTGCCTGGGGAGGGACATACTATGGCTACACCTTC. It codes for CAWGGTYYGYTF.

This clonotype was seen a few times. The rearrangement joins TRBV7-3 to TRBJ2-5; D may be TRBD1 (7 bases). V dropped 8 bases and J dropped 1 base, with 17 bases sitting between them. There are 15 residues in the CDR3. The germline V gene has CDR1 SGHTA and CDR2 FQGTGA. CDR3 sequence: CASGGTDRTQETQYF. The DNA of the CDR3 is TGTGCCAGCGGGGGGACGGACAGGACCCAAGAGACCCAGTACTTC. The full variable domain, completed using reference TRBV7-3 and TRBJ2-5, is GAGVSQTPSNKVTEKGKYVELRCDPISGHTALYWYRQSLGQGPEFLIYFQGTGAADDSGLPNDRFFAVRPEGSVSTLKIQRTERGDSAVYLCASGGTDRTQETQYFGPGTRLLVL.

The J gene is TRBJ2-3, the V gene TRBV15; tentatively, D is TRBD2 (5 bases). The germline V gene encodes CDR1 LNHNV and CDR2 YYDKDF (reference sequence). The CDR3 covers 13 residues. Deletions cut 3 bases from V and 10 bases from J, with 14 bases between. CDR3 sequence (DNA): TGTGCCACCAGCAGCGGAGGTCCCCCTTCGCAGTATTTT. Residues: CATSSGGPPSQYF.

In this sample, this clonotype turned up once. One junction end does not reproduce the germline sequence, and a read error may be involved. The chain uses TRBV7-9 and TRBJ2-1, with D perhaps matching TRBD1 or TRBD2 (5 bases each). From germline, CDR1 is SEHNR and CDR2 FQNEAQ (reference sequence). This CDR3 comprises 16 residues. The CDR3, as DNA: TGTGTCAGCAGCTTAGAGAGGGGAGTGGGCTACAATGAGCAGTTCTTC. This codes for CVSSLERGVGYNEQFF.

The chain joins TRBV13 to TRBJ2-6; 7 nucleotides line up with TRBD2. The CDR3 sequence is 19 residues long. The V and J ends lost 5 bases and 1 base, in that order; junction bases with no gene match: 14. Germline-derived CDR1 and CDR2 are PRHDT and FYEKMQ (reference sequence). The CDR3 DNA sequence: TGTGCCAGCAGCCCCGCGGCAGGGAGGGAACTATCTGGGGCCAACGTCCTGACTTTC. It yields the protein CASSPAAGRELSGANVLTF.

For this clonotype: The junction departs from germline at one end; a sequencing error may be responsible. The gene calls are TRBV6-1 and TRBJ1-4, with D perhaps TRBD1 (5 bases). The CDR3 contains 15 residues. The germline CDR1 and CDR2 sequences are MNHNS and SASEGT. CDR3 coding DNA: TGTGCCAACAGTACTACCGGGACGTCACGGGAAAAACTGTTTTTT. This translates into CANSTTGTSREKLFF.

The sample holds a few counts of this clonotype. The rearrangement uses TRBV7-9 and TRBJ2-1, with 10 positions matching TRBD2. The CDR3 sequence is 17 residues long. The junction had 6 bases not matched to a gene; V was cut back by 4 bases and J by 0 bases. Germline V CDR1 and CDR2: SEHNR, FQNEAQ (reference sequence). DNA of the CDR3: TGTGCCAGCAGCTCAACGACTAGCGGGTCCTCCTACAATGAGCAGTTCTTC. Residues: CASSSTTSGSSYNEQFF.

The chain employs TRBV20-1 and TRBJ1-4; maybe TRBD1 (5 bases). The CDR3 consists of 14 residues. Trimming stripped 6 bases from V and 5 bases from J, with 16 bases between. Germline CDR1 DFQATT, CDR2 SNEGSKA (reference sequence). As DNA, the CDR3 is TGCAGTGCGGAAAACGACAGCGAGAATGAAAAACTGTTTTTT. Translation: CSAENDSENEKLFF.

CDR3 amino acids: CASSLRGPSGGQETQYF. In DNA, the CDR3 is TGTGCCAGCAGTTTAAGAGGGCCTAGCGGGGGCCAGGAGACCCAGTACTTC. J is TRBJ2-5 and V is TRBV27, with TRBD2 matching 10 bases. J lost 5 bases, V lost 2 bases, and 11 bases had no gene match. The germline V gene encodes CDR1 MNHEY and CDR2 SMNVEV (reference sequence). The CDR3 runs to 17 residues.

V gene TRBV12-3 or TRBV12-4 combines with J gene TRBJ1-5; 7 positions match TRBD1. V shed 6 bases, J shed 6 bases, and the junction held 11 bases outside the gene matches. The CDR3 runs to 15 residues. CDR3 protein: CASRPEEGARQPQHF. In nucleotides, the CDR3 is TGTGCCAGCAGACCCGAGGAGGGGGCGCGTCAGCCCCAGCATTTT.

The V call is TRBV4-2, the J call TRBJ2-6, with D perhaps matching TRBD1 or TRBD2 (5 bases each). Germline lookup yields CDR1 LGHNA and CDR2 YNFKEQ. The V gene lost 5 bases and the J gene lost 0 bases, with 14 bases spanning the gap. The CDR3 length is 17 residues. The CDR3 loop is CASSGGERTSGANVLTF. CDR3 sequence (DNA): TGTGCCAGCAGCGGGGGAGAGAGGACCTCTGGGGCCAACGTCCTGACTTTC.

The chain uses TRBV20-1 and TRBJ1-2; no clear D gene. This CDR3 contains 13 residues. Per germline, CDR1 DFQATT and CDR2 SNEGSKA (reference sequence). V lost 3 bases, J lost 3 bases, and 11 bases lay in between. For the CDR3, the DNA is TGCAGTGCTAGTCACACCCTAGACTATGGCTACACCTTC. The encoded protein is CSASHTLDYGYTF.

This chain links TRBV9 with TRBJ2-5; D is unclear. V lost 0 bases and J 3 bases, leaving 9 bases between the germline ends. CDR3 length: 14 amino acids. The germline V gene has CDR1 SGDLS and CDR2 YYNGEE. The CDR3 here is CASSVAPAEETQYF. Here the CDR3 DNA reads TGTGCCAGCAGCGTAGCCCCCGCCGAAGAGACCCAGTACTTC.

In this sample, this clonotype turned up a few times. The CDR3 loop is CASIVTSGGGEQFF. The CDR3 DNA reads as TGTGCCAGCATCGTAACTAGCGGGGGTGGTGAGCAGTTCTTC. The chain is built from TRBV7-2 and TRBJ2-1; 11 bases map to TRBD2. Germline values: CDR1 SGHTA, CDR2 FQGNSA. The CDR3 has 14 amino acids. The V and J ends lost 7 bases and 9 bases, in that order; junction bases with no gene match: 8.

V gene TRBV7-9 combines with J gene TRBJ2-7, with D perhaps given as TRBD1 or TRBD2 (5 bases each). V lost 5 bases and J lost 9, with 14 bases in between. Germline V gene sequence: CDR1 SEHNR, CDR2 FQNEAQ (reference sequence). This CDR3 comprises 12 residues. This CDR3 is CASSQTGTTQYF. DNA for the CDR3: TGTGCCAGCAGCCAAACTGGGACGACGCAGTACTTC. The variable domain in full, with the rest retrieved from reference TRBV7-9 and TRBJ2-7, is DTGVSQNPRHKITKRGQNVTFRCDPISEHNRLYWYRQTLGQGPEFLTYFQNEAQLEKSRLLSDRFSAERPKGSFSTLEIQRTEQGDSAMYLCASSQTGTTQYFGPGTRLTVT.

This clonotype occurred many times. In DNA form, the CDR3 reads TGCAGTCCGGGACCGGCGCACACAGATACGCAGTATTTT. Translation gives CSPGPAHTDTQYF. This chain uses TRBV20-1 with TRBJ2-3, with D perhaps assigned TRBD1 or TRBD2 (5 bases each). CDR3 size: 13 residues. Germline CDR1 DFQATT, CDR2 SNEGSKA (reference sequence). V lost 8 bases, J lost 2 bases, and 14 bases lay in between.

Comments on this clonotype: Germline is not matched at one junction end, which may reflect a read error. The V call is TRBV20-1, the J call TRBJ2-3; a possible D gene is TRBD2 (6 bases). Germline V CDR1 and CDR2: DFQATT, SNEGSKA (reference sequence). This CDR3 comprises 15 residues. Here the CDR3 DNA reads TGCGGTGCTAGAGATATCGCTAGCGGCACAGATACGCAGTATTTT. It yields the protein CGARDIASGTDTQYF.

The chain carries TRBV12-3 or TRBV12-4 and TRBJ2-1, with D uncertain. Trimming removed 6 bases at V and 3 bases at J, with 9 bases between. The CDR3 spans 13 residues. CDR3: CASSRVHYNEQFF. The CDR3 nucleotides read TGTGCCAGCAGCCGAGTACACTACAATGAGCAGTTCTTC.

J is TRBJ2-1 and V is TRBV12-3 or TRBV12-4; 9 bases agree with TRBD2. V was clipped by 7 bases and J by 5 bases; unmatched bases: 9. The CDR3 loop spans 15 amino acids. This CDR3 is CASILSGRANNEQFF. CDR3 DNA: TGTGCCAGCATTCTTAGCGGGAGAGCTAACAATGAGCAGTTCTTC.

The V gene is TRBV20-1, the J gene TRBJ2-4, with TRBD2 matching 10 bases. The CDR3 totals 15 residues. CDR1 is DFQATT and CDR2 is SNEGSKA in the germline V gene (reference sequence). Trimming took 5 bases from V and 0 from J; bases not matched to a gene: 4. CDR3 sequence: CSAGSSGGAKNIQYF. As DNA, the CDR3 is TGCAGTGCTGGGTCTAGCGGGGGAGCCAAAAACATTCAGTACTTC.

Concerning this clonotype: At one end the junction does not follow the germline gene, possibly because of a read error. The chain links TRBV4-1 to TRBJ1-1; no clear D gene. Germline-derived CDR1 and CDR2 are MGHRA and YSYEKL. There are 14 residues in the CDR3. In DNA, the CDR3 is TGCGCCAGCAGCCAAAGGACGGAGAACACTGAAACTTTCTTT. Its protein is CASSQRTENTETFF.